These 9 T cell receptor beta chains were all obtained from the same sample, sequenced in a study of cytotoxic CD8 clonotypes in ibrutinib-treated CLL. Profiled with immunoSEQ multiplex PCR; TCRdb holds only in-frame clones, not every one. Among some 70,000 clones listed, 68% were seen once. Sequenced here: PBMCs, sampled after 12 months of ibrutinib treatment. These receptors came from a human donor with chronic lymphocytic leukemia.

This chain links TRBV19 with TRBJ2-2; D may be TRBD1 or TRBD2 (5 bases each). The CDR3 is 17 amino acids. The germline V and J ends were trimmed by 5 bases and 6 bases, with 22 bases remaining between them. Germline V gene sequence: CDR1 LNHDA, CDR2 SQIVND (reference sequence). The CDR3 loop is CASSFIRGRRRPGELFF. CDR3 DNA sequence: TGTGCCAGTAGTTTCATTCGGGGACGGCGTCGGCCCGGGGAGCTGTTTTTT.

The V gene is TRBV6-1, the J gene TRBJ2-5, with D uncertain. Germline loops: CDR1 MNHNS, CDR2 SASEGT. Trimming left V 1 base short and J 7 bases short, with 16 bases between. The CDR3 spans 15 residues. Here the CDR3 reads CASSEGARTATTQYF. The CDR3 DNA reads TGTGCCAGCAGTGAAGGGGCTAGGACGGCCACGACCCAGTACTTC.

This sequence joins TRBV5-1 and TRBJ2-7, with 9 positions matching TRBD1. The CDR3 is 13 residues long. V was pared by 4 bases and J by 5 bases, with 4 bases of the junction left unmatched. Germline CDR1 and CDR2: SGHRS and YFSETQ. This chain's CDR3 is CASSRDRVNEQYF. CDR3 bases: TGCGCCAGCAGCCGGGACAGGGTGAACGAGCAGTACTTC.

The CDR3 spells CAWSHAGVGDTEAFF. The CDR3 region has the DNA TGTGCCTGGAGTCATGCCGGGGTGGGGGACACTGAAGCTTTCTTT. The V call is TRBV30, the J call TRBJ1-1; the D gene is possibly TRBD1 (5 bases). Germline V CDR1 and CDR2: GTSNPN, SVGIG (reference sequence). The CDR3 covers 15 residues. V was pared by 2 bases and J by 3 bases, with 16 bases between.

CDR3: CASSYRPGASYGYTF. CDR3 sequence (DNA): TGTGCCAGCAGTTATAGGCCAGGGGCCAGCTATGGCTACACCTTC. The chain has TRBV6-6 and TRBJ1-2; a possible D gene is TRBD1 (6 bases). CDR1 and CDR2 from the germline V gene are MNHNY and SVGAGI (reference sequence). V gave up 3 bases and J gave up 4 bases, with 15 bases separating them. CDR3 length: 15 amino acids.

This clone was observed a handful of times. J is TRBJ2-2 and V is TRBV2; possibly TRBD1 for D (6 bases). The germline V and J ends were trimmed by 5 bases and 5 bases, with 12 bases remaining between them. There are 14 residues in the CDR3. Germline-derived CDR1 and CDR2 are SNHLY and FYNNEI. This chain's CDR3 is CASSSRGGTGELFF. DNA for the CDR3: TGTGCCAGCAGTTCCAGGGGTGGGACCGGGGAGCTGTTTTTT.

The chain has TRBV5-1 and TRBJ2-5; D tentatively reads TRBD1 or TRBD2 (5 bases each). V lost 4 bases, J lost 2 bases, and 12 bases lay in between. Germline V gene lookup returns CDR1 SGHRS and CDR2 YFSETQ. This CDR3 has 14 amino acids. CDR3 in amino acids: CASSMGVGQETQYF. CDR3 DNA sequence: TGCGCCAGCAGCATGGGGGTGGGGCAAGAGACCCAGTACTTC.

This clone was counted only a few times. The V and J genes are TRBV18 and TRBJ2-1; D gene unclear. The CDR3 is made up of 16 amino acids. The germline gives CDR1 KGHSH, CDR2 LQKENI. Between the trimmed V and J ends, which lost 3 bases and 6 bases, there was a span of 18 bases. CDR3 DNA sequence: TGTGCCAGCTCACCTTCACAATCAGAAATCAGCAATGAGCAGTTCTTC. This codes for CASSPSQSEISNEQFF.

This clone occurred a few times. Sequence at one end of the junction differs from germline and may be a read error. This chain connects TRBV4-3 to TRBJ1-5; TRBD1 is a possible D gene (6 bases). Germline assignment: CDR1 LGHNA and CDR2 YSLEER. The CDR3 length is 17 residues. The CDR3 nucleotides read TGCGCCAGCAGCGAAGATCTACAGGGCTGGAGCAATCAGCCCCAGCATTTT. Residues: CASSEDLQGWSNQPQHF.